A selection of T cell receptor beta chains follows, all from one sample in a study of ipilimumab plus nivolumab after autologous stem cell transplantation. Profiling relied on immunoSEQ multiplex PCR, and the TCRdb table lists in-frame clones only, not all of them. The sample carries some 17,000 clones, about 80% recorded once. Source: PBMCs, taken in a trial of ipilimumab plus nivolumab as post-transplant consolidation. These TCRs come from a male donor with diffuse large B-cell lymphoma. Each CDR3 is given with its conserved first and last residue. Fields, in order: clone size, J gene, D gene, V gene, CDR3 DNA, CDR3 protein. D genes are given only for firm matches. Only part of the rows carry a size: once, few, many, or a class if the clone is expanded.

-	TRBJ2-1	-	TRBV12-5	TGTGCTAGTGGTTTGATGGATGAGCAGTTCTTC	CASGLMDEQFF
few	TRBJ2-7	-	TRBV2	TGTGCCAGCAGGACAGACACCTACGAGCAGTACTTC	CASRTDTYEQYF
-	TRBJ2-3	TRBD2	TRBV6-5	TGTGCCAGCAGTTTTCTAGCGGGTTCTAGCACAGATACGCAGTATTTT	CASSFLAGSSTDTQYF
-	TRBJ2-7	-	TRBV7-8	TGTGCCAGCAGCTTAAGAGACGACGCCTACGAGCAGTACTTC	CASSLRDDAYEQYF
-	TRBJ2-7	-	TRBV19	TGTGCCAGTAGCAGCCCGGGACCCTACGAGCAGTACTTC	CASSSPGPYEQYF
-	TRBJ1-1	-	TRBV29-1	TGCAGCGGGGGCTACATCCCACCTGAAGCTTTCTTT	CSGGYIPPEAFF
once	TRBJ1-5	-	TRBV7-8	TGTGCCAGCAGCTCCCAATTCAACGGGGGCAATCAGCCCCAGCATTTT	CASSSQFNGGNQPQHF
-	TRBJ1-2	-	TRBV6-5	TGTGCCAGCAGTTTCAGAAACGAAGTATCCGGCTACACCTTC	CASSFRNEVSGYTF
few	TRBJ1-5	-	TRBV4-1	TGCGCCAGCAGCCAAGAACGGGCGGGGGATCAGCCCCAGCATTTT	CASSQERAGDQPQHF
-	TRBJ1-2	TRBD1	TRBV9	TGTGCCAGCAGCAAGTGGACAGGTTATGGCTACACCTTC	CASSKWTGYGYTF
-	TRBJ1-5	-	TRBV6-1	TGTGCCAGTTTCCCCCAGGGCGGGCTGAATCAGCCCCAGCATTTT	CASFPQGGLNQPQHF
-	TRBJ2-7	-	TRBV5-1	TGCGCCAGCAGCTTGGATCAGGGAGTCAACGAGCAGTACTTC	CASSLDQGVNEQYF
once	TRBJ2-2	-	TRBV7-2	TGTGCTGGGCGGTCGAACTCGAACACCGGGGAGCTGTTTTTT	CAGRSNSNTGELFF
once	TRBJ2-3	TRBD1	TRBV2	TGTGCCAGCACTCCGGGACAGGGGGGCTCAGATACGCAGTATTTT	CASTPGQGGSDTQYF
-	TRBJ2-7	-	TRBV5-5	TGTGCCAGCAGCTTGTGGGGGGGGCAAGAGCAGTACTTC	CASSLWGGQEQYF
few	TRBJ2-7	TRBD2	TRBV10-2	TGCGCCAGCAGAAGCGGGGGACCTTACGAGCAGTACTTC	CASRSGGPYEQYF
-	TRBJ1-2	-	TRBV29-1	TGCAGCGTTGAAGATGATGGCGGGGGGGGTTATGGCTACACCTTC	CSVEDDGGGGYGYTF
-	TRBJ2-3	TRBD2	TRBV5-1	TGCGCCAGCAGCTTGGCCGGACTAGCGACAGATACGCAGTATTTT	CASSLAGLATDTQYF
once	TRBJ1-1	TRBD1	TRBV6-5	TGTGCCAGCAGTTACGACGGACAGGGATCTGAAGCTTTCTTT	CASSYDGQGSEAFF
-	TRBJ1-1	-	TRBV6-5	TGTGCCAGCAGTTCCAGAGAAGTCCTAGGGCGCGGGGCTTTCTTT	CASSSREVLGRGAFF
medium-sized	TRBJ2-5	-	TRBV5-1	TGCGCCAGCAGCTTTGACGAACCCGGCGAGACCCAGTACTTC	CASSFDEPGETQYF
-	TRBJ1-1	-	TRBV19	TGTGCCAGTTGGGACAAAATCTGGACTGAAGCTTTCTTT	CASWDKIWTEAFF
-	TRBJ2-7	TRBD1	TRBV5-5	TGTGCCAGCAGCTGGGACAGGACCGATTCCCCCCCCGAGCAGTACTTC	CASSWDRTDSPPEQYF
-	TRBJ2-7	TRBD1	TRBV2	TGTGCCAGCAGTGAGCAGTGGCAGGGGGCGAACGAGCAGTACTTC	CASSEQWQGANEQYF
-	TRBJ1-1	-	TRBV18	TGTGCCAGCCGGACAGACATGAACACTGAAGCTTTCTTT	CASRTDMNTEAFF
-	TRBJ2-3	TRBD2	TRBV15	TGTGCCACCACCGAGGGGACTACCTTGGGGGGTACGCAGTATTTT	CATTEGTTLGGTQYF
few	TRBJ2-2	-	TRBV18	TGTGCCAGCTCACCACGAGACGATAGCACCGGGGAGCTGTTTTTT	CASSPRDDSTGELFF
-	TRBJ1-2	-	TRBV7-2	TGTGCCAGCAGCTTGGGGTTGGGCGGTCACGGCTACACCTTC	CASSLGLGGHGYTF
-	TRBJ2-3	-	TRBV9	TGTGCCAGCAGCGTACTCCTGCGGGATACGCAGTATTTT	CASSVLLRDTQYF